This TCR beta chain comes out of a study of blood T cells in healthy people across ages. The germline V gene encodes CDR1 DFQATT and CDR2 SNEGSKA (reference sequence). The CDR3 runs to 14 residues. Trimming took 7 bases from V and 4 from J; bases not matched to a gene: 4. A sample-barcoded 5' primer and a J-beta primer mix were used in a second PCR of roughly 7 to 12 cycles. Each cDNA molecule carried a tag from a template-switch adaptor that contained 12 random nucleotides. Sequencing recovered at least 2.5 million CDR3-containing paired-end reads from each sample. TCRdb used MiXCR to reprocess the 5' RACE reads, holding one entry per CDR3 protein. The data contain about 1,800,000 distinct CDR3 sequences, 25% to 30% of them singletons. Study-wide points: Conclusively comparing naive with antigen-experienced cells was impossible with unsorted PBMCs. The unknown donor CMV status may have confounded expanded clonotype changes.

This clonotype showed up many times. Its matching antigen is unknown. This receptor was obtained from a woman in her thirties in good health. Sequenced sample: blood. The V gene is TRBV20-1, the J gene TRBJ2-3, with 14 bases that match TRBD2. In nucleotides, the CDR3 is TGCAGTGTTGGGACTAGCGGGAGAGCAGATACGCAGTATTTT. Translation gives CSVGTSGRADTQYF.